This T cell receptor (beta chain) was recovered during a study of T cell responses to AZD1222 COVID-19 vaccine. Trimming took off 3 bases at V and 4 bases at J, with 13 bases between the two ends. This CDR3 contains 15 residues. Looked up from germline, CDR1 is SGHTA and CDR2 is FQGNSA. This clone was found a few times. Antigen specificity is unknown. The study's findings and limits: The donor cohort was predominantly white British with a female majority, and clonal diversity may have been underestimated. A rise in Spike-specific TCR breadth and depth followed two AZD1222 doses.

This table comes from immunoSEQ multiplex PCR, and its TCRdb copy is limited to in-frame clones, with some not included. The sample shows 98,000 or so clones, 84% of them seen only once. The chain has TRBV7-2 and TRBJ2-1, with D maybe TRBD2 (6 bases). This receptor was taken from an adult who received the AZD1222 COVID-19 vaccine. The material was peripheral blood, obtained 28 days after the second AZD1222 dose. CDR3 residues: CASSFGASAYNEQFF. In nucleotides, the CDR3 is TGTGCCAGCAGCTTCGGGGCTAGCGCGTACAATGAGCAGTTCTTC. Full variable domain (missing parts from reference TRBV7-2 and TRBJ2-1): GAGVSQSPSNKVTEKGKDVELRCDPISGHTALYWYRQSLGQGLEFLIYFQGNSAPDKSGLPSDRFSAERTGGSVSTLTIQRTQQEDSAVYLCASSFGASAYNEQFFGPGTRLTVL.